This TCR beta chain appears in the sequencing data of a study of glioma-infiltrating T cells after dendritic cell vaccination. Isocitrate dehydrogenase mutation was absent in all glioblastoma patients. Profiled with immunoSEQ multiplex PCR; TCRdb holds only in-frame clones, not every one. The sample lists over 55,000 clones; 81% were seen once. CDR3 length equals 16 residues. Trimming cost V 1 base and J 6 bases; bases outside gene matches: 7. CDR1 is MGHDK, CDR2 SYGVNS, per germline. The J gene is TRBJ2-1, the V gene TRBV25-1; 9 bases line up with TRBD2. The receptor's source is a human donor with glioblastoma. The input for sequencing was blood, taken before dendritic cell vaccination. CDR3 nucleotide sequence: TGTGCCAGCAGTGAATTTGGCGGGGGGGCTTCCAATGAGCAGTTCTTC. Its translation is CASSEFGGGASNEQFF.